These 19 T cell receptor beta chains were all obtained from the same sample, sequenced in a study of human T cells and chemical hapten exposure. Via MiXCR, TCRdb re-called the RACE reads, giving one row per CDR3 protein. The table includes approximately 400,000 distinct CDR3 sequences, around 5.5% detected once. The time point denotes: pre-sensitization, week 0. As to treatment: therapeutic diphenylcyclopropenone sensitization with weekly scalp DPC. This specimen consisted of whole blood, obtained in connection with sensitization to the hapten diphenylcyclopropenone (DPC). Source of these receptors: a woman in her 50s with alopecia areata. Some clones in this sample may be carry-over from other donors' samples.

The V gene is TRBV5-4, the J gene TRBJ1-1; possible D gene TRBD1, 5 bases. Trimming cost V 2 bases and J 3 bases, with 11 bases left between them. The CDR3 contains 14 residues. Germline assignment: CDR1 SGHNT and CDR2 YYREEE (reference sequence). The CDR3 region is CASSFAGRDTEAFF. In nucleotides, the CDR3 is TGTGCCAGCAGCTTTGCAGGGAGGGACACTGAAGCTTTCTTT.

This chain links TRBV24-1 with TRBJ2-3, with a weak D call TRBD1 (6 bases). CDR3 length equals 14 residues. V shed 4 bases and J shed 1 base, with 8 bases lying between them. Germline V CDR1 and CDR2: KGHDR, SFDVKD. CDR3 amino acids: CATSETGRTDTQYF. The CDR3 DNA reads as TGTGCCACCAGTGAAACAGGGCGCACAGATACGCAGTATTTT.

This clonotype was recorded a few times. This CDR3 reads CASSLAGPREQYF. The CDR3 coding sequence is TGTGCCAGCAGTTTGGCGGGTCCGCGCGAGCAGTACTTC. The chain couples TRBV27 to TRBJ2-7, with D perhaps matching TRBD2 (5 bases). CDR1 MNHEY and CDR2 SMNVEV come from the germline V gene (reference sequence). V was pared by 3 bases and J by 6 bases, with 12 bases between. This CDR3 is 13 amino acids long.

This clonotype was recorded many times. J is TRBJ2-3 and V is TRBV12-3 or TRBV12-4, with 7 bases aligning to TRBD2. CDR3 length: 14 residues. Trimming cost V 2 bases and J 4 bases; bases outside gene matches: 3. The chain's CDR3 is CASSLLAGADTQYF. The CDR3 DNA is TGTGCCAGCAGTTTACTTGCGGGGGCAGATACGCAGTATTTT.

This clonotype was picked up a small number of times. The chain has TRBV6-4 and TRBJ2-5; 9 positions agree with TRBD2. Germline values: CDR1 MRHNA, CDR2 SNTAGT. CDR3 length: 14 residues. After removal of 5 bases from V and 5 bases from J, the junction contained 6 bases not matched to a gene. CDR3 bases: TGTGCCAGCAGTCCCAGCGGGGGGCTGGAGACCCAGTACTTC. Translated, it gives CASSPSGGLETQYF.

About this clonotype: A much more abundant neighbour one base away suggests this may be a read error. This sequence joins TRBV5-6 and TRBJ2-3, with TRBD2 identical over 10 bases. Germline values: CDR1 SGHDT, CDR2 YYEEEE. The CDR3 totals 13 residues. CDR3 protein: CTSSYPSGGSKYF. CDR3 DNA: TGTACCAGCAGCTACCCTAGCGGGGGATCAAAGTATTTT. Based on the CDR3 plus reference TRBV5-6 and TRBJ2-3, the full variable domain is DAGVTQSPTHLIKTRGQQVTLRCSPKSGHDTVSWYQQALGQGPQFIFQYYEEEERQRGNFPDRFSGHQFPNYSSELNVNALLLGDSALYLCTSSYPSGGSKYFGPGTRLTVL.

This clonotype was recorded at least ten times. This chain links TRBV28 with TRBJ2-7; possibly TRBD2 for D (5 bases). The germline V and J ends were trimmed by 7 bases and 5 bases, with 18 bases remaining between them. Per the germline V gene, CDR1 is MDHEN and CDR2 is SYDVKM. CDR3 size: 14 residues. CDR3 region: CASTLGGLPDEQYF. DNA for the CDR3: TGTGCCAGCACCCTGGGCGGACTTCCGGACGAGCAGTACTTC. Looking up the rest from reference TRBV28 and TRBJ2-7 gives the full variable domain: DVKVTQSSRYLVKRTGEKVFLECVQDMDHENMFWYRQDPGLGLRLIYFSYDVKMKEKGDIPEGYSVSREKKERFSLILESASTNQTSMYLCASTLGGLPDEQYFGPGTRLTVT.

Ten or more counts support this clonotype. The rearrangement links TRBV28 to TRBJ2-6, with a weak D call TRBD1 (6 bases). Germline V gene data show CDR1 as MDHEN and CDR2 as SYDVKM. The CDR3 extends over 20 amino acids. V lost 2 bases to trimming and J lost 1 base, with 21 bases between them. CDR3 sequence reads: CASSLQLGQNDGSGANVLTF. The CDR3 DNA reads TGTGCCAGCAGTTTACAACTCGGACAGAACGACGGGTCTGGGGCCAACGTCCTGACTTTC.

This clonotype was seen more than once but under ten times. In nucleotides, the CDR3 is TGTGCCAGCAGTGTCGCCCAGGGAGGCAATCAGCCCCAGCATTTT. Residues: CASSVAQGGNQPQHF. The chain is built from TRBV6-6 and TRBJ1-5; D is perhaps TRBD1 (5 bases). This CDR3 has 15 residues. The V end lost 5 bases, the J end lost 2 bases, and 13 bases lay between the germline ends. Germline loops: CDR1 MNHNY, CDR2 SVGAGI (reference sequence).

This clonotype was counted ten times or more. The rearrangement joins TRBV28 to TRBJ2-1; D remains unclear. The CDR3 totals 13 residues. Per the germline V gene, CDR1 is MDHEN and CDR2 is SYDVKM. Between the trimmed V and J ends, which lost 4 bases and 7 bases, there was a span of 11 bases. The CDR3 coding sequence is TGTGCCAGCAGTTCGGGCCCTTTAAATGAGCAGTTCTTC. Encoded protein: CASSSGPLNEQFF.

The rearrangement uses TRBV5-1 and TRBJ1-1; 7 nucleotides align to TRBD1. The CDR3 totals 14 residues. CDR1 is SGHRS, CDR2 YFSETQ, per germline. After removal of 1 base from V and 3 bases from J, the junction contained 3 bases not matched to a gene. The CDR3 DNA reads as TGCGCCAGCAGCTTGAGGGGGCAACACACTGAAGCTTTCTTT. Amino acid sequence: CASSLRGQHTEAFF.

A word on this clonotype: This may be a read error: a much more frequent sequence differs by one nucleotide. The chain uses TRBV5-1 and TRBJ2-3; D is uncertain. The CDR3 covers 15 residues. Germline V gene data show CDR1 as SGHRS and CDR2 as YFSETQ. The CDR3 is CASAYSGQKGDTQNF. The CDR3 DNA reads as TGCGCCAGTGCTTACTCCGGGCAGAAAGGAGATACGCAGAATTTT.

The CDR3 nucleotides read TGTGCCAGCAGCTTAGATAACAGGGTTTCTGGAAACACCATATATTTT. Its protein product is CASSLDNRVSGNTIYF. This sequence joins TRBV7-2 and TRBJ1-3; D possibly corresponds to TRBD1 (6 bases). Trimming pared 1 base from V and 1 base from J, leaving 11 bases between. The CDR3 is 16 amino acids. Germline V gene sequence: CDR1 SGHTA, CDR2 FQGNSA.

A word on this clonotype: A read error is possible here, since a much larger clone lies one base away. The DNA for the CDR3 is TGTGCCAGCAGTACTACCGGGACAGGGTACGGGCAGTACTTC. This sequence encodes CASSTTGTGYGQYF. This chain joins TRBV12-3 or TRBV12-4 and TRBJ2-7, with 9 bases lining up with TRBD1. CDR3 length: 14 amino acids.

In this sample, this clonotype turned up many times. The chain couples TRBV29-1 to TRBJ2-2, with D unresolved. The CDR3 totals 11 residues. Germline assignment: CDR1 SQVTM and CDR2 ANQGSEA. V was cut by 5 bases and J by 5 bases, with 6 bases left in between. CDR3: CSVFVTGELFF. CDR3 sequence (DNA): TGCAGCGTTTTTGTAACCGGGGAGCTGTTTTTT.

This clonotype was seen ten or more times. The rearrangement uses TRBV28 and TRBJ2-1; TRBD2 aligns across 9 bases. Germline trimming cut 2 bases from V and 4 bases from J; bases unmatched to any gene: 3. This CDR3 region has 15 residues. CDR1 is MDHEN, CDR2 SYDVKM, per germline. The CDR3 loop reads CASSLGLAGYNEQFF. The CDR3 DNA is TGTGCCAGCAGTTTAGGGCTAGCGGGGTACAATGAGCAGTTCTTC.

The chain employs TRBV7-2 and TRBJ1-1; possibly TRBD1 for D (5 bases). The CDR3 is 15 residues long. Trimming shortened V by 1 base and J by 4 bases, and 13 bases separated the two germline ends. From germline, CDR1 is SGHTA and CDR2 FQGNSA. CDR3 bases: TGTGCCAGCAGCTTAGGGCAGGGAATTTTCACTGAAGCTTTCTTT. Its translation is CASSLGQGIFTEAFF.

The chain couples TRBV7-9 to TRBJ2-3, with 7 nucleotides matching TRBD2. Unmatched junction bases numbered 12, after V lost 6 bases and J lost 6 bases. Germline assignment: CDR1 SEHNR and CDR2 FQNEAQ (reference sequence). This CDR3 region has 15 residues. The CDR3: CASRYPGTTLDTQYF. The CDR3 DNA reads as TGTGCCAGCAGATATCCCGGGACTACACTCGATACGCAGTATTTT.

This clonotype was observed at least ten times. This rearrangement joins TRBV29-1 to TRBJ2-1; D gene ambiguous. CDR3 length: 13 residues. The V gene's germline CDR1 is SQVTM and CDR2 ANQGSEA. Trimming took 1 base from V and 8 from J, leaving 12 bases between them. For the CDR3, the DNA is TGCAGCGTTGAAGCGGCAGCCCGGTATGAGCAGTTCTTC. Residues: CSVEAAARYEQFF.